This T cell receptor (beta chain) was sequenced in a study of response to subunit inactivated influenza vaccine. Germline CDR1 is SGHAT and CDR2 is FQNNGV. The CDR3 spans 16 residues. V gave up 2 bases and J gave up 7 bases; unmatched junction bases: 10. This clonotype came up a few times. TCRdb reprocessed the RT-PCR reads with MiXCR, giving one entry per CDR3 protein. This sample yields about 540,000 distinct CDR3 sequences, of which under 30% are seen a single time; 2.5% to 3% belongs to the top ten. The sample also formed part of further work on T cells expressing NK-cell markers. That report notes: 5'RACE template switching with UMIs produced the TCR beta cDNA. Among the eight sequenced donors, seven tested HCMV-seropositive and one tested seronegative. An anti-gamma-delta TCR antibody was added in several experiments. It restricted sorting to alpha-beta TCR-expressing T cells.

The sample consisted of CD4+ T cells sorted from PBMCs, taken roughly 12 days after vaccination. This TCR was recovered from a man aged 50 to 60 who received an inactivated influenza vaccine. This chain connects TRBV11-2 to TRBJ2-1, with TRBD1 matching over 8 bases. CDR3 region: CASSLNTGGGTNEQFF. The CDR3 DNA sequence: TGTGCCAGCAGCTTAAACACAGGGGGTGGGACAAATGAGCAGTTCTTC. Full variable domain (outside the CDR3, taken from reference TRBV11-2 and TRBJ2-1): EAGVAQSPRYKIIEKRQSVAFWCNPISGHATLYWYQQILGQGPKLLIQFQNNGVVDDSQLPKDRFSAERLKGVDSTLKIQPAKLEDSAVYLCASSLNTGGGTNEQFFGPGTRLTVL.